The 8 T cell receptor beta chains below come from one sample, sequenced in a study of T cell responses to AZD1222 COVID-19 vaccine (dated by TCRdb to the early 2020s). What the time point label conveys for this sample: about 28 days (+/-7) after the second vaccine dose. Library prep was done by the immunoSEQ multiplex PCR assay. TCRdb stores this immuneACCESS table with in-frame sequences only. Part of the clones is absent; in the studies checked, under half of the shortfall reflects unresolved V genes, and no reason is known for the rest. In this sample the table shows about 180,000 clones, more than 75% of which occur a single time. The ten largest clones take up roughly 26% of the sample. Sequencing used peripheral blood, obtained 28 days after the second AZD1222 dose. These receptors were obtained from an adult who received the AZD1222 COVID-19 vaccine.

CDR3 DNA: TGTGCCAGCAGCTACGAGCGGGAGAGCGCAGATACGCAGTATTTT. This gives the protein CASSYERESADTQYF. The genes are TRBV4-2 and TRBJ2-3, with 8 nucleotides matching TRBD2. Germline CDR1 is LGHNA and CDR2 is YNFKEQ. Losses at the gene ends were 5 bases for V and 4 bases for J; bases not matched to a gene: 8. The CDR3 runs to 15 residues.

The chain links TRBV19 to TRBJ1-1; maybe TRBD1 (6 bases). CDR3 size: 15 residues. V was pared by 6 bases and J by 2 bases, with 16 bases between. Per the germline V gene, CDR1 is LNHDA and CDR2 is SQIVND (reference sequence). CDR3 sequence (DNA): TGTGCCAGTAGAATGGCGGACAGTGCAAACACTGAAGCTTTCTTT. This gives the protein CASRMADSANTEAFF.

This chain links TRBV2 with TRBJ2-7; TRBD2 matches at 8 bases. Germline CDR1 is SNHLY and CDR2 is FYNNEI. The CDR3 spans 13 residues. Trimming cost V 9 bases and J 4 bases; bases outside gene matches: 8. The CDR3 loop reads CASLAGIGYEQYF. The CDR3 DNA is TGTGCCAGTTTAGCGGGAATTGGGTACGAGCAGTACTTC.

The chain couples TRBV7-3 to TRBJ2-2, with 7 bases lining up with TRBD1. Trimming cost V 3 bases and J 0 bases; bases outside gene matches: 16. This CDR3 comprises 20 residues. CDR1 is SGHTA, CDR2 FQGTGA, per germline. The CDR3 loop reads CASSFLRRPGQETNTGELFF. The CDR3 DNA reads TGTGCCAGCAGCTTCTTACGGCGGCCCGGACAGGAGACGAACACCGGGGAGCTGTTTTTT. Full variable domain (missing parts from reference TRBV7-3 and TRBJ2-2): GAGVSQTPSNKVTEKGKYVELRCDPISGHTALYWYRQSLGQGPEFLIYFQGTGAADDSGLPNDRFFAVRPEGSVSTLKIQRTERGDSAVYLCASSFLRRPGQETNTGELFFGEGSRLTVL.

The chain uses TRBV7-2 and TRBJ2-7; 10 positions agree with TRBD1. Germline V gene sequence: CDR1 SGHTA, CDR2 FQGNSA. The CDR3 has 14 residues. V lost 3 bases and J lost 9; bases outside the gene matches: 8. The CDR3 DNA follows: TGTGCCAGCAGCTTGGACAGGGGGGCCGGGGGGCAGTACTTC. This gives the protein CASSLDRGAGGQYF.

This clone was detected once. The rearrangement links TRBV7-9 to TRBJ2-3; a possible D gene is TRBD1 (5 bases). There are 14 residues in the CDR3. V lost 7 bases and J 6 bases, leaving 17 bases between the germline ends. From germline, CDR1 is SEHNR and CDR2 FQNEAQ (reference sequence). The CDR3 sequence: CASILEEGDDTQYF. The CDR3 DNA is TGTGCCAGCATCCTAGAGGAAGGGGATGATACGCAGTATTTT.

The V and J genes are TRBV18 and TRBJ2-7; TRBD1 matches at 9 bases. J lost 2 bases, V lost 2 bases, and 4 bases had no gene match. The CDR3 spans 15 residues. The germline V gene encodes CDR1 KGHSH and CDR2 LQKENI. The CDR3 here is CASSPSGQGAYEQYF. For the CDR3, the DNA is TGTGCCAGCTCACCATCGGGACAGGGAGCCTACGAGCAGTACTTC.

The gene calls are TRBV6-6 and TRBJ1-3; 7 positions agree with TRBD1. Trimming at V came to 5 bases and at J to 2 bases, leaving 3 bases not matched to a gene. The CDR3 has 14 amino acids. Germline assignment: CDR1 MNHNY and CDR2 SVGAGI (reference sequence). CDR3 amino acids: CASSGGTAGNTIYF. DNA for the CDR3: TGTGCCAGCAGTGGCGGGACAGCTGGAAACACCATATATTTT.